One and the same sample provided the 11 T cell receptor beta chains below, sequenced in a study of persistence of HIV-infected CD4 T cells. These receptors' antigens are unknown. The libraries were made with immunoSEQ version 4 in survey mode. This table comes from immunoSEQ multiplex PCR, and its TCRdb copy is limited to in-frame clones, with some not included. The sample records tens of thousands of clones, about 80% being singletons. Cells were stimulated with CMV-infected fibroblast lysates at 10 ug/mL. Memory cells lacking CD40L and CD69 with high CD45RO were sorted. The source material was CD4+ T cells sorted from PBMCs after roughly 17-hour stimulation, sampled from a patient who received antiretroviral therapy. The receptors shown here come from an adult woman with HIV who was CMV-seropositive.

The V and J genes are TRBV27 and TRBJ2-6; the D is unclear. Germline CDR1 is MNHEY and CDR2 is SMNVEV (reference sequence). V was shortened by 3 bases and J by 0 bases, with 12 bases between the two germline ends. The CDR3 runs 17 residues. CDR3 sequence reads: CASSFLHGHSGANVLTF. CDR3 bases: TGTGCCAGCAGTTTCTTACACGGGCACTCTGGGGCCAACGTCCTGACTTTC.

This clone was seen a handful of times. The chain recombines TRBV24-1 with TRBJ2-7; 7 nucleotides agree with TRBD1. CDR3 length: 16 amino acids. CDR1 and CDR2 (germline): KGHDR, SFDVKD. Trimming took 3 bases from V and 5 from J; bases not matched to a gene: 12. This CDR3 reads CATSDHQDRVRDEQYF. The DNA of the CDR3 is TGTGCCACCAGTGATCACCAAGACAGGGTCCGTGACGAGCAGTACTTC.

The chain's CDR3 is CASSEWLEGTF. The CDR3 DNA reads as TGTGCCAGCAGTGAATGGCTGGAGGGCACCTTC. The chain recombines TRBV2 with TRBJ1-2; no definite D call. Germline CDR1 reads SNHLY; CDR2 reads FYNNEI. V was shortened by 2 bases and J by 13 bases, with 11 bases between the two germline ends. The CDR3 extends over 11 amino acids.

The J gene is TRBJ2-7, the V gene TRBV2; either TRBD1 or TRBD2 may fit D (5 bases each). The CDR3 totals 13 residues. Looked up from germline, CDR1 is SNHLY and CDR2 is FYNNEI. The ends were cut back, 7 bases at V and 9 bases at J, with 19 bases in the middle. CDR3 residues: CASNIRRGELQYF. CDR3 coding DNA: TGTGCCAGCAATATAAGAAGGGGAGAGTTGCAGTACTTC.

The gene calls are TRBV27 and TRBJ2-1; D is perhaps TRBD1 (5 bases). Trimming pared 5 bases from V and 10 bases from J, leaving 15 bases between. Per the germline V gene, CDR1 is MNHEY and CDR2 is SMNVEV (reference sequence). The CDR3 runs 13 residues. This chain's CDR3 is CASSPTTQGEQFF. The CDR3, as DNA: TGTGCCAGCAGTCCCACGACTCAGGGCGAGCAGTTCTTC.

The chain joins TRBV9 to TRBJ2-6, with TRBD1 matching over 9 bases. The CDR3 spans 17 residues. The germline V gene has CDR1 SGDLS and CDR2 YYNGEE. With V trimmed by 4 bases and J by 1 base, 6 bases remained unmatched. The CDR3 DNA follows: TGTGCCAGCAGCCCCCAGGGACAGGGATCTGGGGCCAACGTCCTGACTTTC. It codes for CASSPQGQGSGANVLTF.

The CDR3 nucleotides are TGTGCCAGCAGCTTTGGTCAAGAGACCCAGTACTTC. Amino acids: CASSFGQETQYF. This chain links TRBV5-5 with TRBJ2-5; the D is unclear. Germline V CDR1 and CDR2: SGHKS, YYEKEE (reference sequence). The CDR3 length is 12 residues. Trimming removed 2 bases from V and 2 bases from J, with 4 bases in between.

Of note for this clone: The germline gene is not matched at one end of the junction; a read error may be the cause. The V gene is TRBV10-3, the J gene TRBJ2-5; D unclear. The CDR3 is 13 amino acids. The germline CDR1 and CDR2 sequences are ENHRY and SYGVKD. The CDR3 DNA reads TGTACCATCAGGAAAGAAGGTCGGGAGACCCAGTACTTC. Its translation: CTIRKEGRETQYF.

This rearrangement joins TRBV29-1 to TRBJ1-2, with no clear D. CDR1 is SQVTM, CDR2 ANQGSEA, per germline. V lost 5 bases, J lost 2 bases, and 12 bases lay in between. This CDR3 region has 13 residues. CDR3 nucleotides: TGCAGCGTTTTGTCTGGCAACAACTATGGCTACACCTTC. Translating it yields CSVLSGNNYGYTF.

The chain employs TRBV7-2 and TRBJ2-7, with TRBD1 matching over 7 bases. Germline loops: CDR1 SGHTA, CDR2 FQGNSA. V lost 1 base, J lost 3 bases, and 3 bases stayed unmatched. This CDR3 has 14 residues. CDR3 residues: CASSLGWTGYEQYF. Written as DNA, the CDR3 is TGTGCCAGCAGCTTAGGTTGGACAGGCTACGAGCAGTACTTC.

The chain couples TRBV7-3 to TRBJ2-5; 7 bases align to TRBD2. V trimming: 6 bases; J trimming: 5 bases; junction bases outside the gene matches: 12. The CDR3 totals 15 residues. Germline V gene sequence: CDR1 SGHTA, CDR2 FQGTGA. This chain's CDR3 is CASRGDSLGGETQYF. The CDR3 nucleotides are TGTGCCAGCAGAGGGGACTCCCTCGGGGGGGAGACCCAGTACTTC.